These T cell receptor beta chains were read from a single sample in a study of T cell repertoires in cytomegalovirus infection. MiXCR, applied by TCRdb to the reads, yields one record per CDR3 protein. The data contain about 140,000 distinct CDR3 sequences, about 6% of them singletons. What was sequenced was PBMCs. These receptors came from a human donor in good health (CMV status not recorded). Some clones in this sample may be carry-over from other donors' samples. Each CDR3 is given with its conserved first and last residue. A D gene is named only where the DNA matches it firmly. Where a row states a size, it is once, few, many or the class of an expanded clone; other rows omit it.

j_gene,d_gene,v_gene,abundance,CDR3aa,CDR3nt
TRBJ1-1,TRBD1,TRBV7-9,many,CASSPDRGMNTEAFF,TGTGCCAGCAGCCCGGACAGGGGGATGAACACTGAAGCTTTCTTT
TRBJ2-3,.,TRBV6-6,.,CASSYSTSWADFTDTQYF,TGTGCCAGCAGTTACTCGACGTCATGGGCGGACTTCACAGATACGCAGTATTTT
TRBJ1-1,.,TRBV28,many,CASNPGNTEAFF,TGTGCCAGCAATCCGGGGAACACTGAAGCTTTCTTT
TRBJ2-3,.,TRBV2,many,CASRPRVGRADTQYF,TGTGCCAGCAGACCAAGGGTGGGCAGGGCAGATACGCAGTATTTT
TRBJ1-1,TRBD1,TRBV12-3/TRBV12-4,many,CASTLTGLNTEAFF,TGTGCCAGCACCCTGACAGGGTTGAACACTGAAGCTTTCTTT
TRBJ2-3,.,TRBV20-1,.,CSARPSTDTQYF,TGCAGTGCTAGACCTTCCACAGATACGCAGTATTTT
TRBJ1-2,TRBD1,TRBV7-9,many,CASSLNRGHGYTF,TGTGCCAGCAGCTTGAACAGGGGGCATGGCTACACCTTC
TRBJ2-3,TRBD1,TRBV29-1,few,CSVRIQGATDTQYF,TGCAGCGTTCGAATTCAGGGGGCCACCGATACGCAGTATTTT
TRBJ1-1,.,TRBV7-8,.,CASSLARDIIMNTEAFF,TGTGCCAGCAGCTTAGCGCGGGACATTATTATGAACACTGAAGCTTTCTTT
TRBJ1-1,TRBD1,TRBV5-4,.,CASSLQTGENTEAFF,TGTGCCAGCAGCTTGCAAACAGGGGAGAACACTGAAGCTTTCTTT
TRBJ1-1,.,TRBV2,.,CASSRGGTGTEAFF,TGTGCCAGCAGTCGGGGGGGGACGGGCACTGAAGCTTTCTTT
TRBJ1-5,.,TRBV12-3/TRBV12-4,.,CASRGTWGAQPQHF,TGTGCCAGCAGAGGGACTTGGGGTGCTCAGCCCCAGCATTTT
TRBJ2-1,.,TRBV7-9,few,CASSHDGGAPYNEQFF,TGTGCCAGCAGCCATGACGGCGGGGCCCCCTACAATGAGCAGTTCTTC
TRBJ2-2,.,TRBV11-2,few,CASSSSVAGRGTGELFF,TGTGCCAGCAGCTCATCGGTGGCAGGAAGGGGCACCGGGGAGCTGTTTTTT
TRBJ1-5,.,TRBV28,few,CASSPRGGYSNQPQHF,TGTGCCAGCAGTCCTCGGGGAGGCTATAGCAATCAGCCCCAGCATTTT
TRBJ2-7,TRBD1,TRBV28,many,CASSSGTGDTYEQYF,TGTGCCAGCAGTTCAGGGACAGGCGATACCTACGAGCAGTACTTC
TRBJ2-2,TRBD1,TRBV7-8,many,CASSLRGQLANTGELFF,TGTGCCAGCAGCTTACGGGGACAGCTCGCGAACACCGGGGAGCTGTTTTTT
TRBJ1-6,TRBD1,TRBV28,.,CASGRGLPTSPLHF,TGTGCCAGCGGTAGGGGGCTCCCAACATCACCCCTCCACTTT
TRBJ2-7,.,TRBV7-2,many,CASSSRGGGVYEQYF,TGTGCCAGCAGCTCACGAGGGGGGGGAGTCTACGAGCAGTACTTC
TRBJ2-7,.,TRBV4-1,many,CASSQVFRRQDFEQYF,TGCGCCAGCAGCCAAGTATTTCGGCGACAGGATTTCGAGCAGTACTTC
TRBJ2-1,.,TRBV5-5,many,CASSFTGTGAYNEQFF,TGTGCCAGCAGCTTTACCGGGACTGGGGCCTACAATGAGCAGTTCTTC
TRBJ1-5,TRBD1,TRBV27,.,CASSWTGGGQPQHF,TGTGCCAGCAGTTGGACAGGGGGTGGTCAGCCCCAGCATTTT
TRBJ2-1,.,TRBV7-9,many,CASSGGNEQFF,TGTGCCAGCAGCGGCGGGAATGAGCAGTTCTTC
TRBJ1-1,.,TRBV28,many,CASSPRTARVNTEAFF,TGTGCCAGCAGTCCCCGGACAGCCAGGGTGAACACTGAAGCTTTCTTT
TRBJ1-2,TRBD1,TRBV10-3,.,CAISGFAGTGGGYTF,TGTGCCATCAGTGGCTTCGCCGGGACAGGGGGTGGCTACACCTTC
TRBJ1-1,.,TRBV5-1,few,CASSLPGEKPTEAFF,TGCGCCAGCAGCTTGCCGGGGGAGAAGCCCACTGAAGCTTTCTTT
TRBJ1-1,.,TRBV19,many,CASSMDTLMNTEAFF,TGTGCCAGTAGTATGGACACCTTGATGAACACTGAAGCTTTCTTT
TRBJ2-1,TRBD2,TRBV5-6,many,CASSRRLAGDNEQFF,TGTGCCAGCAGCCGACGACTAGCGGGGGACAATGAGCAGTTCTTC
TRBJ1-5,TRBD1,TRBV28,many,CASRVRGQGDQPQHF,TGTGCCAGCAGGGTAAGGGGACAGGGAGATCAGCCCCAGCATTTT
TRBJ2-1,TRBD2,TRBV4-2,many,CASSQGTLAGGSYNEQFF,TGTGCCAGCAGCCAAGGGACCTTAGCGGGGGGCTCCTACAATGAGCAGTTCTTC
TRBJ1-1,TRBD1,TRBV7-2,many,CASSRQGRNTEAFF,TGTGCCAGCAGCAGACAGGGCAGGAACACTGAAGCTTTCTTT
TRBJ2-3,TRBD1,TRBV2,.,CASKGRGIDTATQYF,TGTGCCAGCAAGGGCAGGGGGATAGATACAGCTACGCAGTATTTT
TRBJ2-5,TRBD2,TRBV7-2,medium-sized,CASSPTSGQETQYF,TGTGCCAGCAGCCCGACTAGCGGGCAAGAGACCCAGTACTTC
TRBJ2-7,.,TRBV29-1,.,CSGRTNYEQYF,TGCAGCGGGAGGACCAACTACGAGCAGTACTTC
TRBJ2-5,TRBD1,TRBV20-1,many,CSARDRQGVKETQYF,TGCAGTGCTAGAGATAGACAGGGGGTAAAAGAGACCCAGTACTTC
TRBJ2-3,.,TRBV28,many,CASSPRGGGTDTQYF,TGTGCCAGCAGTCCGAGGGGCGGTGGAACAGATACGCAGTATTTT
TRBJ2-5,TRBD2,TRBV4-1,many,CASSHLSGKTQYF,TGCGCCAGCAGCCACCTTAGCGGGAAGACCCAGTACTTC
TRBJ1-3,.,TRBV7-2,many,CASSPRPGNTIYF,TGTGCCAGCAGCCCGAGACCTGGAAACACCATATATTTT
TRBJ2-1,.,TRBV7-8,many,CASSLEGNEQFF,TGTGCCAGCAGCTTAGAGGGGAATGAGCAGTTCTTC
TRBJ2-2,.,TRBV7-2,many,CASNPGLTGELFF,TGTGCCAGCAACCCGGGGTTAACCGGGGAGCTGTTTTTT
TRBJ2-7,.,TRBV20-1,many,CSAGSLADYEQYF,TGCAGTGCGGGCAGTCTAGCCGATTACGAGCAGTACTTC
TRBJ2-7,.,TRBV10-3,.,CAIRAGERNEQYF,TGTGCCATCAGAGCAGGGGAGCGAAACGAGCAGTACTTC